These T cell receptor beta chains were read from a single sample in a study of CD8 T cells in ankylosing spondylitis. A single record per CDR3 protein comes from TCRdb applying MiXCR to the 5' RACE reads. Seen here are 300,000 to 400,000 distinct CDR3 sequences, about a fifth observed once, and the top ten hold roughly 16%. Sequenced material: blood, either unsorted or a sorted T cell fraction (not recorded which). Every receptor here comes from a male donor with ankylosing spondylitis. Each CDR3 is given with its conserved first and last residue. The order of the fields is V gene, clone size, D gene, J gene, CDR3 protein, CDR3 DNA. D genes are given only for firm matches. Size values are once, few and many counts, or a class for expanded clones, and some rows have none.

V gene: TRBV4-1
clone size: NA
D gene: NA
J gene: TRBJ2-1
CDR3 protein: CASSQVPDYVGGQFF
CDR3 DNA: TGCGCCAGCAGCCAAGTTCCCGACTACGTCGGGGGGCAGTTCTTC

V gene: TRBV7-3
clone size: few
D gene: NA
J gene: TRBJ2-1
CDR3 protein: CASSSNGIGRGSYNEQFF
CDR3 DNA: TGTGCCAGCAGCTCCAACGGTATAGGACGCGGTTCCTACAATGAGCAGTTCTTC

V gene: TRBV30
clone size: few
D gene: TRBD2
J gene: TRBJ2-2
CDR3 protein: CAWRLAGNTGELFF
CDR3 DNA: TGTGCCTGGAGGCTAGCGGGGAACACCGGGGAGCTGTTTTTT

V gene: TRBV5-1
clone size: many
D gene: NA
J gene: TRBJ1-5
CDR3 protein: CASSTLPGQQQPQHF
CDR3 DNA: TGCGCCAGCAGCACCCTACCGGGACAACAACAGCCCCAGCATTTT

V gene: TRBV28
clone size: NA
D gene: NA
J gene: TRBJ1-5
CDR3 protein: CASSTNNQPQHF
CDR3 DNA: TGTGCCAGCAGCACAAACAATCAGCCCCAGCATTTT

V gene: TRBV28
clone size: few
D gene: NA
J gene: TRBJ1-1
CDR3 protein: CASRTDMNTEAFF
CDR3 DNA: TGTGCCAGCAGAACCGACATGAACACTGAAGCTTTCTTT

V gene: TRBV7-6
clone size: NA
D gene: NA
J gene: TRBJ2-1
CDR3 protein: CASSLVARGSYNEQFF
CDR3 DNA: TGTGCCAGCAGCCTCGTAGCCCGTGGCTCCTACAATGAGCAGTTCTTC

V gene: TRBV29-1
clone size: few
D gene: NA
J gene: TRBJ1-5
CDR3 protein: CSAVEGGWDQPQHF
CDR3 DNA: TGCAGCGCCGTGGAGGGGGGCTGGGATCAGCCCCAGCATTTT

V gene: TRBV7-3
clone size: NA
D gene: NA
J gene: TRBJ2-3
CDR3 protein: CASSRRDRLVGREPDTQYF
CDR3 DNA: TGTGCCAGCAGCCGGAGGGACAGGTTGGTCGGGCGGGAGCCAGATACGCAGTATTTT

V gene: TRBV29-1
clone size: NA
D gene: TRBD2
J gene: TRBJ2-1
CDR3 protein: CSGTLAGPYNEQFF
CDR3 DNA: TGCAGCGGGACACTAGCGGGACCGTACAATGAGCAGTTCTTC

V gene: TRBV20-1
clone size: NA
D gene: NA
J gene: TRBJ2-7
CDR3 protein: CSASWGARRYEQYF
CDR3 DNA: TGCAGTGCTAGTTGGGGTGCTAGGCGCTACGAGCAGTACTTC

V gene: TRBV12-3/TRBV12-4
clone size: NA
D gene: TRBD1
J gene: TRBJ2-5
CDR3 protein: CASRRGTDFQETQYF
CDR3 DNA: TGTGCCAGCAGAAGAGGGACAGACTTCCAAGAGACCCAGTACTTC

V gene: TRBV5-5
clone size: NA
D gene: NA
J gene: TRBJ2-1
CDR3 protein: CASSAELREQFF
CDR3 DNA: TGTGCCAGCAGCGCGGAGCTTCGGGAGCAGTTCTTC

V gene: TRBV4-1
clone size: many
D gene: NA
J gene: TRBJ2-7
CDR3 protein: CASSQVTRDYEQYF
CDR3 DNA: TGCGCCAGCAGCCAAGTCACCAGGGACTACGAGCAGTACTTC

V gene: TRBV5-1
clone size: NA
D gene: TRBD2
J gene: TRBJ2-1
CDR3 protein: CASTVTSGSYEQFF
CDR3 DNA: TGCGCCAGCACGGTGACTAGCGGGAGTTATGAGCAGTTCTTC

V gene: TRBV20-1
clone size: NA
D gene: TRBD1
J gene: TRBJ1-2
CDR3 protein: CSAWTGIDYGYTF
CDR3 DNA: TGCAGTGCTTGGACAGGGATTGACTATGGCTACACCTTC

V gene: TRBV28
clone size: few
D gene: NA
J gene: TRBJ1-2
CDR3 protein: CASSPQGERARGYTF
CDR3 DNA: TGTGCCAGCAGTCCCCAAGGAGAGAGGGCTCGGGGCTACACCTTC

V gene: TRBV5-1
clone size: NA
D gene: TRBD2
J gene: TRBJ2-2
CDR3 protein: CASSLLGLAGSGELFF
CDR3 DNA: TGCGCCAGCAGTTTGCTAGGACTAGCGGGATCCGGGGAGCTGTTTTTT

V gene: TRBV5-1
clone size: few
D gene: NA
J gene: TRBJ2-2
CDR3 protein: CASSLAVRAGTGELFF
CDR3 DNA: TGCGCCAGCAGCTTGGCCGTAAGGGCAGGTACCGGGGAGCTGTTTTTT

V gene: TRBV20-1
clone size: NA
D gene: TRBD1
J gene: TRBJ1-4
CDR3 protein: CSASTGTGDEKLFF
CDR3 DNA: TGCAGTGCTTCAACCGGGACAGGGGACGAAAAACTGTTTTTT

V gene: TRBV20-1
clone size: few
D gene: TRBD1
J gene: TRBJ2-1
CDR3 protein: CSARGITGDTYNEQFF
CDR3 DNA: TGCAGTGCTAGAGGCATAACAGGGGATACCTACAATGAGCAGTTCTTC

V gene: TRBV29-1
clone size: few
D gene: TRBD1
J gene: TRBJ2-5
CDR3 protein: CSTRTGQTQYF
CDR3 DNA: TGCAGCACAAGGACAGGCCAGACCCAGTACTTC

V gene: TRBV19
clone size: NA
D gene: NA
J gene: TRBJ1-4
CDR3 protein: CASSIRSLGEKLFF
CDR3 DNA: TGTGCCAGTAGTATACGGTCGCTGGGAGAAAAACTGTTTTTT

V gene: TRBV9
clone size: few
D gene: NA
J gene: TRBJ2-1
CDR3 protein: CASSVAASTTYNEQFF
CDR3 DNA: TGTGCCAGCAGCGTAGCCGCTAGCACGACCTACAATGAGCAGTTCTTC

V gene: TRBV12-3/TRBV12-4
clone size: few
D gene: TRBD2
J gene: TRBJ2-3
CDR3 protein: CASSLGGLAGPDTQYF
CDR3 DNA: TGTGCCAGCAGTTTGGGCGGACTAGCGGGACCAGATACGCAGTATTTT

V gene: TRBV20-1
clone size: NA
D gene: NA
J gene: TRBJ2-5
CDR3 protein: CSAEGRLEDQETQYF
CDR3 DNA: TGCAGTGCAGAGGGACGTCTCGAGGATCAAGAGACCCAGTACTTC

V gene: TRBV5-1
clone size: NA
D gene: NA
J gene: TRBJ2-2
CDR3 protein: CASSLMGVANTGELFF
CDR3 DNA: TGCGCCAGCAGCTTGATGGGGGTAGCGAACACCGGGGAGCTGTTTTTT

V gene: TRBV7-2
clone size: NA
D gene: TRBD1
J gene: TRBJ2-7
CDR3 protein: CASSLSAGGTYEQYF
CDR3 DNA: TGTGCCAGCAGCTTAAGCGCAGGGGGTACGTACGAGCAGTACTTC

V gene: TRBV19
clone size: NA
D gene: TRBD1
J gene: TRBJ1-5
CDR3 protein: CASSVDRGRNQPQHF
CDR3 DNA: TGTGCCAGTAGTGTTGACAGGGGACGCAATCAGCCCCAGCATTTT

V gene: TRBV4-1
clone size: NA
D gene: TRBD1
J gene: TRBJ2-5
CDR3 protein: CASSSTGGSGETQYF
CDR3 DNA: TGCGCCAGCAGCTCGACAGGGGGTTCGGGAGAGACCCAGTACTTC

V gene: TRBV29-1
clone size: few
D gene: TRBD2
J gene: TRBJ2-2
CDR3 protein: CSVGGTSGSVGELFF
CDR3 DNA: TGCAGCGTTGGGGGGACTAGCGGGAGCGTCGGGGAGCTGTTTTTT

V gene: TRBV5-1
clone size: few
D gene: TRBD2
J gene: TRBJ2-5
CDR3 protein: CASSAGLAVILQETQYF
CDR3 DNA: TGCGCCAGCAGCGCGGGACTAGCGGTAATACTCCAAGAGACCCAGTACTTC

V gene: TRBV7-2
clone size: once
D gene: TRBD1
J gene: TRBJ2-7
CDR3 protein: CASSRRTGFTYEQYF
CDR3 DNA: TGTGCCAGCAGCCGTCGGACAGGGTTTACCTACGAGCAGTACTTC

V gene: TRBV20-1
clone size: few
D gene: NA
J gene: TRBJ2-5
CDR3 protein: CSAGSGTKETQYF
CDR3 DNA: TGCAGTGCTGGGAGCGGAACCAAAGAGACCCAGTACTTC

V gene: TRBV30
clone size: NA
D gene: NA
J gene: TRBJ1-2
CDR3 protein: CAWNFLYGYTF
CDR3 DNA: TGTGCCTGGAATTTCCTCTATGGCTACACCTTC

V gene: TRBV11-3
clone size: NA
D gene: TRBD1
J gene: TRBJ1-4
CDR3 protein: CASSQRQGGEKLFF
CDR3 DNA: TGTGCCAGCAGCCAACGACAGGGTGGAGAAAAACTGTTTTTT

V gene: TRBV5-1
clone size: many
D gene: NA
J gene: TRBJ2-1
CDR3 protein: CASSEGAQYNEQFF
CDR3 DNA: TGCGCCAGCAGCGAGGGAGCCCAATACAATGAGCAGTTCTTC

V gene: TRBV20-1
clone size: few
D gene: TRBD2
J gene: TRBJ2-7
CDR3 protein: CRAAGAYEQYF
CDR3 DNA: TGCAGAGCAGCGGGGGCCTACGAGCAGTACTTC

V gene: TRBV3-1
clone size: many
D gene: NA
J gene: TRBJ2-7
CDR3 protein: CASSQDSYEQYF
CDR3 DNA: TGTGCCAGCAGCCAAGACTCCTACGAGCAGTACTTC

V gene: TRBV6-4
clone size: NA
D gene: NA
J gene: TRBJ1-1
CDR3 protein: CASSEGGGNTEAFF
CDR3 DNA: TGTGCCAGCAGTGAAGGGGGGGGGAACACTGAAGCTTTCTTT

V gene: TRBV7-9
clone size: NA
D gene: NA
J gene: TRBJ1-3
CDR3 protein: CASSQPVADGNTIYF
CDR3 DNA: TGTGCCAGCAGCCAACCGGTGGCAGATGGAAACACCATATATTTT

V gene: TRBV12-3/TRBV12-4
clone size: few
D gene: TRBD2
J gene: TRBJ2-7
CDR3 protein: CASRLGLAGDEQYF
CDR3 DNA: TGTGCCAGCAGACTCGGACTAGCGGGAGACGAGCAGTACTTC

V gene: TRBV28
clone size: few
D gene: TRBD2
J gene: TRBJ2-5
CDR3 protein: CASRGGAHRLETQYF
CDR3 DNA: TGTGCCAGCCGCGGGGGGGCTCACCGCCTGGAGACCCAGTACTTC